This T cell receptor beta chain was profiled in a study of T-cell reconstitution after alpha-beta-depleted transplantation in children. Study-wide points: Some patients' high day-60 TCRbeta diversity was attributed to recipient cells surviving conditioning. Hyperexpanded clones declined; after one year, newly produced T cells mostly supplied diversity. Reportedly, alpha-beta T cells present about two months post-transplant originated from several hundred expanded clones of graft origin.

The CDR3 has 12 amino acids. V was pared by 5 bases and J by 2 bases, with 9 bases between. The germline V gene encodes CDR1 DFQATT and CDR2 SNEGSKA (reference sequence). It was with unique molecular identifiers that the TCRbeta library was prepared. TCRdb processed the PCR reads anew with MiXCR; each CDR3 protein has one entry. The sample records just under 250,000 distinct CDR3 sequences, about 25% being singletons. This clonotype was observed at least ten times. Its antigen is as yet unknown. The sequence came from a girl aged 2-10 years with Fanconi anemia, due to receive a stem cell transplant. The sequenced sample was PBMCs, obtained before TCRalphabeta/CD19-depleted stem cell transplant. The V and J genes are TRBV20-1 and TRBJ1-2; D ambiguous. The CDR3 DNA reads TGCAGTGCTGGTCGAATGAACTATGGCTACACCTTC. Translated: CSAGRMNYGYTF.